This T cell receptor beta chain was captured in a study of OX40 agonist ivuxolimab in advanced cancers. This CDR3 comprises 13 residues. Trimming left V 10 bases short and J 5 bases short, with 17 bases between. Per the germline V gene, CDR1 is MDHEN and CDR2 is SYDVKM. Using immunoSEQ multiplex PCR, the repertoire was profiled, and TCRdb retains in-frame clones only, with some absent. The sample lists more than 45,000 clones, 84% occurring once. The gene calls are TRBV28 and TRBJ1-1; no definite D call. The specimen comprised CD4+ or CD8+ T cells sorted from blood, sampled in a trial of the OX40 agonist ivuxolimab. The sequence came from an adult with an advanced solid tumor such as melanoma, head and neck, liver or kidney cancer. This CDR3 is CATLETSKTEAFF. Here the CDR3 DNA reads TGTGCCACACTCGAAACGTCTAAGACTGAAGCTTTCTTT.